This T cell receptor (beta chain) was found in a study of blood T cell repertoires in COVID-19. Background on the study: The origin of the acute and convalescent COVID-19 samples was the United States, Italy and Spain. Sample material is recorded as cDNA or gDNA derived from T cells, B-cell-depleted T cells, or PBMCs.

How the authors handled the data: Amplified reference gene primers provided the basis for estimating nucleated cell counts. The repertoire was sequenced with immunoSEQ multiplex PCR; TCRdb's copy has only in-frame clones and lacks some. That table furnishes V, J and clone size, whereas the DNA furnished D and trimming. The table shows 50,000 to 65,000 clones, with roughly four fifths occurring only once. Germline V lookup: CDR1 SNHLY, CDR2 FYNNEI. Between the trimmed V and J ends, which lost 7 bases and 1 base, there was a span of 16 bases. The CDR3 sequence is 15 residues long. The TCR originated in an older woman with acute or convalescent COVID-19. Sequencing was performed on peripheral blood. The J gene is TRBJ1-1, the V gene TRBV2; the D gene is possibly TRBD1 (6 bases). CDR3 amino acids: CASNRQGKANTEAFF. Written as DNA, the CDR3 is TGTGCCAGCAATAGGCAGGGGAAAGCGAACACTGAAGCTTTCTTT.